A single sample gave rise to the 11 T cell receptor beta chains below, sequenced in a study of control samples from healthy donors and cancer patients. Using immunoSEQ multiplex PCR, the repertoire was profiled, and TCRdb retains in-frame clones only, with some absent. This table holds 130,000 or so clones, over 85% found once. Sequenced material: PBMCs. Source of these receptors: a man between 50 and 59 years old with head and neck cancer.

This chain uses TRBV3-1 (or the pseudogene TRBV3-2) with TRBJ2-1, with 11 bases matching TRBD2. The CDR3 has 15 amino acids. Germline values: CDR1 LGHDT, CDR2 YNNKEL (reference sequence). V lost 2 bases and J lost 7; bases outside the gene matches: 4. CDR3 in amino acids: CASSQTSGRANEQFF. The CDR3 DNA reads TGTGCCAGCAGCCAAACTAGCGGGAGAGCAAATGAGCAGTTCTTC.

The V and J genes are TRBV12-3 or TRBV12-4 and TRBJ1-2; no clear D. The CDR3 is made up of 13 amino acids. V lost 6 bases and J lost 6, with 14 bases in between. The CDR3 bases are TGTGCCAGCAGCCTAACGGGGTCCCATGGCTACACCTTC. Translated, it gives CASSLTGSHGYTF.

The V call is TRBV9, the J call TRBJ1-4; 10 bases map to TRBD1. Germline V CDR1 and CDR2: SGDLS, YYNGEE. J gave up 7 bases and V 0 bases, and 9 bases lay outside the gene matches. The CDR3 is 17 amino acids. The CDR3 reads CASSVGGSGTGAEKLFF. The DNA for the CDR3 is TGTGCCAGCAGCGTAGGGGGTTCCGGGACAGGGGCTGAAAAACTGTTTTTT.

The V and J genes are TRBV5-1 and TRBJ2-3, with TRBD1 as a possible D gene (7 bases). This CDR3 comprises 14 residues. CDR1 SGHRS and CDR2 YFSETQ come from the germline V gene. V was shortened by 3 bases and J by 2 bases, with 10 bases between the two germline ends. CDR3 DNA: TGCGCCAGCAGCTCAGGGGGGATCACAGATACGCAGTATTTT. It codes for CASSSGGITDTQYF.

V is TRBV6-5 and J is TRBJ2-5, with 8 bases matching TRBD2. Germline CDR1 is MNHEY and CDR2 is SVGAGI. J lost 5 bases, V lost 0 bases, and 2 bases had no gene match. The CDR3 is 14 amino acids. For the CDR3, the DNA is TGTGCCAGCAGTTACTCAGGACTAGCCGAGACCCAGTACTTC. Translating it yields CASSYSGLAETQYF.

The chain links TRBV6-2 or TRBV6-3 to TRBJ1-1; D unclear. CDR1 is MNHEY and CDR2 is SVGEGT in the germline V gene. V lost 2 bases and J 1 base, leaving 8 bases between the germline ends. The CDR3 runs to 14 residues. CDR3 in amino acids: CASSYEGSNTEAFF. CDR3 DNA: TGTGCCAGCAGTTACGAAGGGTCGAACACTGAAGCTTTCTTT.

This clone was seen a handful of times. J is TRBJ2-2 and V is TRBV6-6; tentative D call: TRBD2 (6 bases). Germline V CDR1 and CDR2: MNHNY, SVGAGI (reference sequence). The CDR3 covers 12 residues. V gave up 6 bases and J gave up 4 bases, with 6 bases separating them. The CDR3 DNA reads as TGTGCCAGCAGGGAGGGCACCGGGGAGCTGTTTTTT. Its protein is CASREGTGELFF.

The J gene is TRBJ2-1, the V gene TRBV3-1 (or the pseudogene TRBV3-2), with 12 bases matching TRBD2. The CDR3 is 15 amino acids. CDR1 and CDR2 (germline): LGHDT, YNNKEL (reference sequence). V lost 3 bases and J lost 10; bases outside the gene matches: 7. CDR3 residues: CASSHPGTSGREQFF. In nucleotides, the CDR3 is TGTGCCAGCAGCCATCCCGGGACTAGCGGGCGGGAGCAGTTCTTC.

The CDR3 sequence: CASSPGQLLEAFF. The CDR3, as DNA: TGTGCCAGCTCACCGGGACAGCTTCTCGAAGCTTTCTTT. The chain recombines TRBV18 with TRBJ1-1; 7 bases map to TRBD1. CDR3 size: 13 residues. The germline V gene has CDR1 KGHSH and CDR2 LQKENI. V was clipped by 3 bases and J by 8 bases; unmatched bases: 6.

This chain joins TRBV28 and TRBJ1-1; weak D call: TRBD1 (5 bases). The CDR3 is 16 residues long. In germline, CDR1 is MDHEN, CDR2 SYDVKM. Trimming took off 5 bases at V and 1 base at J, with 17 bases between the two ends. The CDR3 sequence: CASSLYTGATNTEAFF. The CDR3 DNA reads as TGTGCCAGCAGTCTGTATACCGGGGCCACGAACACTGAAGCTTTCTTT.

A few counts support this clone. The CDR3 DNA is TGTGCCAGCAGCTTTGGTAGCGGGCCTACCTACGAGCAGTACTTC. This sequence encodes CASSFGSGPTYEQYF. The chain is built from TRBV7-9 and TRBJ2-7, with TRBD2 identical over 7 bases. Unmatched junction bases numbered 7, after V lost 3 bases and J lost 2 bases. The CDR3 is 15 residues long. Germline CDR1 reads SEHNR; CDR2 reads FQNEAQ (reference sequence).